Presented here are 10 T cell receptor beta chains from one specimen sequenced in a study of blood T cells in healthy people across ages. Using a J-beta primer mix together with a sample-barcoded 5' primer, a second PCR was run for roughly 6 to 12 cycles. MiXCR was run by TCRdb on the 5' RACE reads, yielding one entry per CDR3 protein. The sample has almost 550,000 distinct CDR3 sequences, under 30% seen once. Another study also made use of these data, one on T cells of mothers and their children.

Input material: blood. The receptors were gathered from a boy younger than 18 in good health.

This chain uses TRBV7-3 with TRBJ1-5; no firm D call. V lost 0 bases, J lost 6 bases, and 6 bases lay in between. The CDR3 loop spans 13 amino acids. The germline gives CDR1 SGHTA, CDR2 FQGTGA. CDR3 DNA sequence: TGTGCCAGCAGCTTAACTCCGGGTCAGCCCCAGCATTTT. Residues: CASSLTPGQPQHF.

This clonotype turned up a few times. This rearrangement joins TRBV3-1 to TRBJ2-3; no definite D call. There are 13 residues in the CDR3. V lost 1 base and J lost 4, with 6 bases in between. CDR1 and CDR2 from the germline V gene are LGHDT and YNNKEL (reference sequence). DNA for the CDR3: TGTGCCAGCAGCCAAGTAAATGCAGATACGCAGTATTTT. Translated: CASSQVNADTQYF.

This clonotype occurred a few times. This chain links TRBV6-1 with TRBJ2-7; no clear D. Germline V gene data show CDR1 as MNHNS and CDR2 as SASEGT. With 4 bases removed from V and 2 bases from J, the gap between germline ends came to 6 bases. The CDR3 contains 12 residues. The chain's CDR3 is CASSGVTYEQYF. CDR3 nucleotide sequence: TGTGCCAGCAGTGGCGTAACCTACGAGCAGTACTTC.

The CDR3 DNA reads TGTGCCAGCAGTTTCGGGGCAGGGGGCACTGAAGCTTTCTTT. This translates into CASSFGAGGTEAFF. The chain combines TRBV28 with TRBJ1-1; TRBD1 matches 7 bases. Trimming cost V 3 bases and J 4 bases; bases outside gene matches: 5. Germline loops: CDR1 MDHEN, CDR2 SYDVKM. This CDR3 spans 14 amino acids.

This clonotype was picked up a small number of times. The rearrangement joins TRBV6-2 or TRBV6-3 to TRBJ1-4, with D unresolved. CDR3 length equals 14 residues. Trimming took off 6 bases at V and 0 bases at J, with 8 bases between the two ends. Germline lookup yields CDR1 MNHEY and CDR2 SVGEGT. In nucleotides, the CDR3 is TGTGCCAGCAGGAAAGCTGCAACTAATGAAAAACTGTTTTTT. Translating it yields CASRKAATNEKLFF.

The gene calls are TRBV5-6 and TRBJ2-2; the D call may be TRBD1 or TRBD2 (5 bases each). In germline, CDR1 is SGHDT, CDR2 YYEEEE. The V end lost 2 bases, the J end lost 3 bases, and 14 bases lay between the germline ends. This CDR3 has 16 residues. The CDR3 nucleotides are TGTGCCAGCAGCTTCGACCGGGGACCGGACACCGGGGAGCTGTTTTTT. The encoded protein is CASSFDRGPDTGELFF.

This chain links TRBV6-5 with TRBJ2-1, with TRBD2 matching 12 bases. Near its end, the DNA agrees better with TRBJ2-5, so the J call may be wrong. Germline V gene data show CDR1 as MNHEY and CDR2 as SVGAGI. This CDR3 spans 15 amino acids. The CDR3 here is CASSRLAGDLGTQYF. The CDR3 DNA reads TGTGCCAGCAGCCGACTAGCGGGAGATTTGGGGACCCAGTACTTC.

This clonotype was detected a few times. The CDR3 DNA is TGTGCCAGCAGCTTAATGACTAGCGGCACAGATACGCAGTATTTT. Its protein is CASSLMTSGTDTQYF. This rearrangement joins TRBV7-3 to TRBJ2-3; 8 bases are shared with TRBD2. CDR3 length: 15 residues. Germline CDR1 and CDR2: SGHTA and FQGTGA. Trimming took 1 base from V and 1 from J; bases not matched to a gene: 1.

This clonotype was observed a few times. This rearrangement joins TRBV3-1 to TRBJ1-6, with 8 positions matching TRBD1. This CDR3 has 14 residues. The ends lost 6 bases at V and 8 bases at J; junction bases unmatched: 6. Germline CDR1 reads LGHDT; CDR2 reads YNNKEL (reference sequence). CDR3: CASSSQGADSPLHF. The CDR3 DNA sequence: TGTGCCAGCAGTTCGCAGGGGGCAGATTCACCCCTCCACTTT.

V usage is TRBV20-1 and J usage is TRBJ2-1, with 8 bases that match TRBD2. The CDR3 loop spans 15 amino acids. V was clipped by 1 base and J by 6 bases; unmatched bases: 8. The germline V gene encodes CDR1 DFQATT and CDR2 SNEGSKA (reference sequence). The CDR3 reads CSARVREGPGNEQFF. Written as DNA, the CDR3 is TGCAGTGCTAGAGTACGGGAGGGCCCTGGCAATGAGCAGTTCTTC.